This entry describes one TCR beta chain. The data were obtained in a study of naive CD8 T cells in extremely preterm neonates. Sequencing used immunoSEQ multiplex PCR; TCRdb keeps in-frame clones, though not all of them. The profile covers around 6,400 clones, with about 98% appearing a single time and 0.31% taken by the ten largest. With V trimmed by 2 bases and J by 8 bases, 6 bases remained unmatched. This CDR3 region has 15 residues. Germline CDR1 and CDR2: MGHRA and YSYEKL. The origin of this receptor is a human donor in good health. This rearrangement joins TRBV4-1 to TRBJ2-1; 10 bases are shared with TRBD2. The sequenced material came from naive CD8+ T cells from blood. CDR3 region: CASSQPPSGSDEQFF. In DNA form, the CDR3 reads TGCGCCAGCAGCCAACCCCCTAGCGGGAGCGATGAGCAGTTCTTC.